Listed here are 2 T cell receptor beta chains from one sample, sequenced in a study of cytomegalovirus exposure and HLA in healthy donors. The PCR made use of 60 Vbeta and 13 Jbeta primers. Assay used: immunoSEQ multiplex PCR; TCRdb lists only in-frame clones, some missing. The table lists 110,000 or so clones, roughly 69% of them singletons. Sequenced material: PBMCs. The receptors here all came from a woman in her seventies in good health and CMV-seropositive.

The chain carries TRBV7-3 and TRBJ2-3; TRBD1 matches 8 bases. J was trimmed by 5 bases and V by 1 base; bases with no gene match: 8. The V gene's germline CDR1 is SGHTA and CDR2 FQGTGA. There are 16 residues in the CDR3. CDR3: CASSLNQRDRRDTQYF. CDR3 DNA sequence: TGTGCCAGCAGCTTAAATCAAAGGGACAGGAGAGATACGCAGTATTTT.

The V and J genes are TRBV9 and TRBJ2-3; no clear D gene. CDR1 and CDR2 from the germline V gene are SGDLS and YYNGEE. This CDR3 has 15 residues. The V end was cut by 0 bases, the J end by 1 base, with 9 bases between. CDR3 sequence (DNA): TGTGCCAGCAGCGTAGCATCAGAGGGCACAGATACGCAGTATTTT. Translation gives CASSVASEGTDTQYF.